Shown below are 25 T cell receptor beta chains from a single sample sequenced in a study of T-cell reconstitution after alpha-beta-depleted transplantation in children. Molecular barcoding with unique molecular identifiers was used for the TCRbeta library. TCRdb re-called the PCR reads through MiXCR, storing one row per CDR3 protein. Counted here are 200,000 or so distinct CDR3 sequences, about 6% occurring once; the ten biggest clones make up approximately 4.1%. The source material was PBMCs, sampled before TCRalphabeta/CD19-depleted stem cell transplant. Every receptor here comes from a girl under three years old with combined immunodeficiency, due to receive a stem cell transplant.

This clonotype was seen ten or more times. This rearrangement joins TRBV12-3 or TRBV12-4 to TRBJ2-1; 8 bases fit TRBD1. The CDR3 is 14 amino acids. With 3 bases clipped from V and 6 bases from J, the junction kept 4 bases outside the gene matches. Here the CDR3 reads CASSFAQGVNEQFF. The CDR3 nucleotides read TGTGCCAGCAGTTTCGCACAGGGGGTCAATGAGCAGTTCTTC.

This clonotype has at least ten counts. The rearrangement links TRBV12-3 or TRBV12-4 to TRBJ1-6; 11 positions agree with TRBD1. V shed 3 bases and J 10 bases; nucleotides not matched to a gene: 8. The CDR3 loop spans 16 amino acids. The CDR3 sequence is CASSFPGQGARSPLHF. The CDR3 nucleotides are TGTGCCAGCAGTTTTCCCGGACAGGGGGCTAGATCACCCCTCCACTTT.

The chain recombines TRBV7-8 with TRBJ2-5; D tentatively reads TRBD1 or TRBD2 (5 bases each). Trimming removed 0 bases at V and 5 bases at J, with 22 bases between. Germline values: CDR1 SGHVS, CDR2 FQNEAQ. The CDR3 consists of 18 residues. The CDR3 bases are TGTGCCAGCAGCTTAGCGGTAGTGGTTGGGGGTGAGTGGGAGACCCAGTACTTC. Translation: CASSLAVVVGGEWETQYF.

The sample holds a few counts of this clonotype. The rearrangement uses TRBV30 and TRBJ1-5; TRBD1 matches 9 bases. The V and J ends lost 0 bases and 5 bases, in that order; junction bases with no gene match: 5. This CDR3 region has 15 residues. Per germline, CDR1 GTSNPN and CDR2 SVGIG (reference sequence). The CDR3 sequence is CAWSVTGTGYQPQHF. Written as DNA, the CDR3 is TGTGCCTGGAGTGTTACCGGGACAGGGTATCAGCCCCAGCATTTT.

This clonotype appeared many times. The CDR3 ends on some other residue instead of the conserved phenylalanine or tryptophan, so this is likely a read error. This chain's CDR3 is CSIRTRDSSQYL. In nucleotides, the CDR3 is TGCAGCATAAGAACCCGGGACTCATCCCAGTACCTC. The rearrangement joins TRBV29-1 to TRBJ2-5; TRBD2 might be the D (6 bases). V lost 8 bases and J lost 9, with 19 bases in between. This CDR3 region has 12 residues. The germline gives CDR1 SQVTM, CDR2 ANQGSEA.

This clonotype was picked up many times. The J gene is TRBJ2-3, the V gene TRBV20-1; 8 nucleotides line up with TRBD2. The V gene's germline CDR1 is DFQATT and CDR2 SNEGSKA (reference sequence). The CDR3 spans 13 residues. The CDR3 DNA follows: TGCAGAGTTACTAGCGGTCTCACAGATACGCAGTATTTT. Amino acid sequence: CRVTSGLTDTQYF.

This clonotype was seen repeatedly, ten times or more. This chain links TRBV12-3 or TRBV12-4 with TRBJ2-1, with 7 bases that match TRBD2. The CDR3 has 15 residues. V lost 7 bases to trimming and J lost 5 bases; unmatched junction nucleotides: 11. The CDR3 DNA sequence: TGTGCCAGCACCGCCCGTCTAGCGGAAGACAATGAGCAGTTCTTC. It yields the protein CASTARLAEDNEQFF.

This clonotype occurred many times. This sequence joins TRBV29-1 and TRBJ2-7, with D uncertain. The V end was cut by 6 bases, the J end by 0 bases, with 12 bases between. The CDR3 totals 13 residues. From germline, CDR1 is SQVTM and CDR2 ANQGSEA. The CDR3 nucleotides are TGCAGCGTCAGCCGACCGAGCTCCTACGAGCAGTACTTC. Translating gives CSVSRPSSYEQYF.

This clonotype was picked up many times. The chain links TRBV7-6 to TRBJ2-2, with 9 bases lining up with TRBD2. With 3 bases clipped from V and 4 bases from J, the junction kept 9 bases outside the gene matches. The CDR3 runs 17 residues. Germline CDR1 and CDR2: SGHVS and FNYEAQ. CDR3 coding DNA: TGTGCCAGCAGCTTGGCCTCCTATAGCGGGAGCACCGGGGAGCTGTTTTTT. Its translation: CASSLASYSGSTGELFF.

This clonotype was seen ten or more times. The chain uses TRBV29-1 and TRBJ2-1; D is uncertain. This CDR3 is 13 amino acids long. Trimming stripped 4 bases from V and 0 bases from J, with 7 bases between. The germline gives CDR1 SQVTM, CDR2 ANQGSEA. This CDR3 is CSVVASSYNEQFF. The CDR3 DNA sequence: TGCAGCGTTGTGGCTAGCTCCTACAATGAGCAGTTCTTC.

This clonotype has ten or more counts. The CDR3 reads CATSRGTGGTQYF. The CDR3 DNA sequence: TGTGCCACCAGCAGGGGGACAGGGGGGACGCAGTATTTT. The chain has TRBV15 and TRBJ2-3; 11 nucleotides line up with TRBD1. CDR1 is LNHNV and CDR2 is YYDKDF in the germline V gene (reference sequence). V was clipped by 3 bases and J by 9 bases; unmatched bases: 2. The CDR3 runs 13 residues.

This clonotype came up many times. The V call is TRBV29-1, the J call TRBJ2-7, with 7 positions matching TRBD1. Looked up from germline, CDR1 is SQVTM and CDR2 is ANQGSEA. Trimming cost V 3 bases and J 7 bases; bases outside gene matches: 9. This CDR3 contains 13 residues. CDR3: CSVEGIQGLEQYF. The DNA for the CDR3 is TGCAGCGTTGAGGGGATACAGGGGCTAGAGCAGTACTTC.

In its sample, this clonotype was seen many times. The V gene is TRBV28, the J gene TRBJ1-1, with 7 nucleotides matching TRBD1. Trimming at V came to 6 bases and at J to 5 bases, leaving 9 bases not matched to a gene. The CDR3 sequence is 14 residues long. Germline V CDR1 and CDR2: MDHEN, SYDVKM. CDR3 region: CASSPDRVRTEAFF. The DNA for the CDR3 is TGTGCCAGCAGCCCCGACAGGGTAAGAACTGAAGCTTTCTTT.

This clonotype was detected many times. CDR3 in DNA: TGTGCCAGCAGCTTAGGGTTAAGGACTATCGGGGAGGAGCTGTTTTTT. Protein sequence: CASSLGLRTIGEELFF. The chain joins TRBV7-2 to TRBJ2-2, with D maybe TRBD2 (6 bases). The CDR3 covers 16 residues. V was trimmed by 1 base and J by 10 bases, leaving 19 bases between them. Germline loops: CDR1 SGHTA, CDR2 FQGNSA.

Turning to this clonotype: Since a much larger clone is just one base distant, this may be a read error. This chain links TRBV28 with TRBJ2-1, with TRBD2 identical over 9 bases. The CDR3 has 13 residues. Germline loops: CDR1 MDHEN, CDR2 SYDVKM. The DNA of the CDR3 is TGTGCCAGCAGTCCGGGACTAGCACATGAGCAGGTCTTC. Translation: CASSPGLAHEQVF.

This clonotype was found a few times. The chain combines TRBV12-3 or TRBV12-4 with TRBJ2-2; a possible D gene is TRBD2 (5 bases). CDR3 length: 18 residues. With 11 bases removed from V and 2 bases from J, the gap between germline ends came to 27 bases. CDR3 residues: CAFCFPSEDFLNTGELFF. DNA of the CDR3: TGTGCCTTCTGTTTCCCGTCTGAGGACTTCCTCAACACCGGGGAGCTGTTTTTT.

In this sample, this clonotype turned up many times. This chain joins TRBV7-2 and TRBJ2-5; unclear D gene. V was clipped by 3 bases and J by 0 bases, with 5 bases between them. CDR1 and CDR2 from the germline V gene are SGHTA and FQGNSA. This CDR3 has 13 amino acids. The CDR3 bases are TGTGCCAGCAGCTTGAGGTACCAAGAGACCCAGTACTTC. Translated: CASSLRYQETQYF.

This clonotype was seen more than once but under ten times. The chain has TRBV7-6 and TRBJ2-7, with 10 positions matching TRBD2. The CDR3 sequence is 16 residues long. V lost 1 base, J lost 6 bases, and 9 bases stayed unmatched. CDR1 is SGHVS, CDR2 FNYEAQ, per germline. The CDR3 DNA sequence: TGTGCCAGCAGCTTAGGAGCCCCTTTAGCGGGAGGCGAGCAGTACTTC. Protein product: CASSLGAPLAGGEQYF.

V gene TRBV19 combines with J gene TRBJ2-1; D possibly matches TRBD1 or TRBD2 (5 bases each). The CDR3 loop spans 13 amino acids. V shed 4 bases and J shed 6 bases, with 10 bases lying between them. Germline assignment: CDR1 LNHDA and CDR2 SQIVND (reference sequence). The CDR3, as DNA: TGTGCCAGTAGTAACGGGGCCCCCAATGAGCAGTTCTTC. It is translated as CASSNGAPNEQFF.

At least ten counts were recorded for this clonotype. The chain carries TRBV5-6 and TRBJ2-7; the D call may be TRBD1 or TRBD2 (5 bases each). V was cut by 4 bases and J by 4 bases, with 15 bases left in between. CDR3 length: 14 residues. Germline V gene sequence: CDR1 SGHDT, CDR2 YYEEEE. The CDR3 DNA sequence: TGTGCCAGCAGCCAAACCGGGACGGCGTACGAGCAGTACTTC. Translating gives CASSQTGTAYEQYF.

This clonotype was counted many times. The chain combines TRBV20-1 with TRBJ1-2; no clear D gene. The germline gives CDR1 DFQATT, CDR2 SNEGSKA (reference sequence). The CDR3 runs 12 residues. Trimming shortened V by 1 base and J by 5 bases, and 8 bases separated the two germline ends. The CDR3 here is CSARGTDYGYTF. DNA of the CDR3: TGCAGTGCTAGAGGGACGGATTATGGCTACACCTTC.

This clonotype was detected ten times or more. V is TRBV10-3 and J is TRBJ2-2, with no clear D. The V end was cut by 6 bases, the J end by 8 bases, with 4 bases between. The CDR3 runs 10 residues. Germline CDR1 is ENHRY and CDR2 is SYGVKD. Written as DNA, the CDR3 is TGTGCCATCAGGGATGGGGAGCTGTTTTTT. The encoded protein is CAIRDGELFF.

This clonotype was counted at least ten times. This chain connects TRBV28 to TRBJ2-1, with 14 positions matching TRBD2. CDR1 is MDHEN and CDR2 is SYDVKM in the germline V gene. Unmatched junction bases numbered 10, after V lost 3 bases and J lost 6 bases. This CDR3 is 18 amino acids long. Here the CDR3 DNA reads TGTGCCAGCAGTTTCCCCCGGACTAGCGGGAGGAAAGTCAATGAGCAGTTCTTC. Translation: CASSFPRTSGRKVNEQFF.

The table lists this clonotype with many counts. The V gene is TRBV5-8, the J gene TRBJ2-1; D is perhaps TRBD1 (6 bases). CDR1 and CDR2 from the germline V gene are SGHTS and YDEGEE. V was clipped by 7 bases and J by 8 bases, with 16 bases between them. The CDR3 is 13 amino acids. In nucleotides, the CDR3 is TGTGCCAGCGGCCCTGACAGGACCCATGAGCAGTTCTTC. Amino acid sequence: CASGPDRTHEQFF. Together with reference TRBV5-8 and TRBJ2-1, the CDR3 gives the full variable domain: EAGVTQSPTHLIKTRGQQATLRCSPISGHTSVYWYQQALGLGLQFLLWYDEGEERNRGNFPPRFSGRQFPNYSSELNVNALELEDSALYLCASGPDRTHEQFFGPGTRLTVL.

This clonotype was detected ten times or more. J is TRBJ2-3 and V is TRBV28, with D perhaps TRBD2 (5 bases). The V end lost 5 bases, the J end lost 1 base, and 13 bases lay between the germline ends. Germline values: CDR1 MDHEN, CDR2 SYDVKM. The CDR3 contains 15 residues. The chain's CDR3 is CASSPPEGGTDTQYF. CDR3 sequence (DNA): TGTGCCAGCAGTCCCCCAGAGGGCGGCACAGATACGCAGTATTTT.